This T cell receptor beta chain is drawn from a study of cytomegalovirus exposure and HLA in healthy donors. Regarding the study as a whole: Among TCR beta chains, those listed as cytomegalovirus-associated numbered over 150. In presence/absence analyses, roughly uniform sequencing depth across donors was assumed. A later analysis revealed that TCR association rates differed between HLA loci, peaking at DRB1 and bottoming out at HLA-C.

The PCR had 60 Vbeta and 13 Jbeta primers. Original data processing: Around 12 million of 75 million to 85 million unique TCR beta chains were shared, per a later count. This table comes from immunoSEQ multiplex PCR, and its TCRdb copy is limited to in-frame clones, with some not included. V and J calls plus clone size are reproduced from that table; the DNA served to infer D and trimming. The sample shows about 110,000 clones, 70% to 85% of them seen only once. About this clone itself: Antigen unknown.

V was shortened by 0 bases and J by 0 bases, with 13 bases between the two germline ends. The CDR3 is 17 residues long. Germline CDR1 SGHKS, CDR2 YYEKEE (reference sequence). The sequenced sample was PBMCs. The rearrangement joins TRBV5-5 to TRBJ1-3; D perhaps matches TRBD1 (5 bases). The receptor was derived from a man between 60 and 75 years old in good health and CMV-seronegative. The CDR3 loop reads CASSLGQQSSSGNTIYF. CDR3 sequence (DNA): TGTGCCAGCAGCTTGGGACAGCAGTCCAGCTCTGGAAACACCATATATTTT.